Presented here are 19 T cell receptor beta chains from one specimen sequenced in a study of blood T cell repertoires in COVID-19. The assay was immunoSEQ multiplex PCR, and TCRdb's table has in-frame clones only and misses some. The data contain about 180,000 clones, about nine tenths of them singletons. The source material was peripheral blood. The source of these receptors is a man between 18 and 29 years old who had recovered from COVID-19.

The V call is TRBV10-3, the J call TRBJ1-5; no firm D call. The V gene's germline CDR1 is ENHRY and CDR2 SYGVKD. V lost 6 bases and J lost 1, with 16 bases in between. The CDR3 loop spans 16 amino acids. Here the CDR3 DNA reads TGTGCCATCAGCGATTTGTTGGGAGGAAGCAATCAGCCCCAGCATTTT. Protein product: CAISDLLGGSNQPQHF.

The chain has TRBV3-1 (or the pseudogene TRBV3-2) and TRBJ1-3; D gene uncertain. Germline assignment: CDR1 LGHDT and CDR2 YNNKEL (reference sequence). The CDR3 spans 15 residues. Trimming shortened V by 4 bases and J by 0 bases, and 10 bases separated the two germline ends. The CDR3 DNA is TGTGCCAGCAGCCGCGGGTCCTACTCTGGAAACACCATATATTTT. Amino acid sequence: CASSRGSYSGNTIYF.

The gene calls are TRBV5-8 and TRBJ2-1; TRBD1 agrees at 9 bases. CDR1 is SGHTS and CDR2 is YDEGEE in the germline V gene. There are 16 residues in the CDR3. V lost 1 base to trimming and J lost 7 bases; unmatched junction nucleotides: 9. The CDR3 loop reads CASSLNTWDRANEQFF. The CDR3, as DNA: TGTGCCAGCAGCTTGAATACTTGGGACAGGGCGAATGAGCAGTTCTTC.

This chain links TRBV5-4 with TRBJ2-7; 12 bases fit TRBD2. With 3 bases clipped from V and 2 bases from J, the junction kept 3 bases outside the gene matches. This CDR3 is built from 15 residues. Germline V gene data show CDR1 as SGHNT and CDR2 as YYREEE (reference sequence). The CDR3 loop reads CASSSGLAGTYEQYF. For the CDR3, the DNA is TGTGCCAGCAGCTCCGGACTAGCGGGGACCTACGAGCAGTACTTC.

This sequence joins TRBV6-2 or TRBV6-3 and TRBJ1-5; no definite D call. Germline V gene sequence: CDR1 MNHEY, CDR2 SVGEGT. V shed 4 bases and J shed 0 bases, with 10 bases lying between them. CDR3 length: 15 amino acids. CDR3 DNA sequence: TGTGCCAGCAGTTTGAGCCTCCGTAGCAATCAGCCCCAGCATTTT. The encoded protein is CASSLSLRSNQPQHF.

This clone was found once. The chain's CDR3 is CASSRPLAGYAYNEQFF. For the CDR3, the DNA is TGTGCCAGTAGCAGACCCCTAGCGGGATATGCCTACAATGAGCAGTTCTTC. V is TRBV19 and J is TRBJ2-1, with 9 bases lining up with TRBD2. J lost 2 bases, V lost 6 bases, and 11 bases had no gene match. The CDR3 runs 17 residues. The germline CDR1 and CDR2 sequences are LNHDA and SQIVND (reference sequence). The entire variable domain, with the rest obtained from reference TRBV19 and TRBJ2-1, is as follows: DGGITQSPKYLFRKEGQNVTLSCEQNLNHDAMYWYRQDPGQGLRLIYYSQIVNDFQKGDIAEGYSVSREKKESFPLTVTSAQKNPTAFYLCASSRPLAGYAYNEQFFGPGTRLTVL.

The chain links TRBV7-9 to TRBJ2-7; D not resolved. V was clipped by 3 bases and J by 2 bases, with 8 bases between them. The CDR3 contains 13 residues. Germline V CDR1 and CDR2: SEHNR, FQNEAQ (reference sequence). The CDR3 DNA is TGTGCCAGCAGCTTGCGGCAGACCTACGAGCAGTACTTC. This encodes CASSLRQTYEQYF.

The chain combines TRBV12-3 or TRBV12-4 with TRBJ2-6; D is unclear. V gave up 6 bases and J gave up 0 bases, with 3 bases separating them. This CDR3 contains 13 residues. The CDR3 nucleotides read TGTGCCAGCAGGGCCTCTGGGGCCAACGTCCTGACTTTC. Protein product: CASRASGANVLTF.

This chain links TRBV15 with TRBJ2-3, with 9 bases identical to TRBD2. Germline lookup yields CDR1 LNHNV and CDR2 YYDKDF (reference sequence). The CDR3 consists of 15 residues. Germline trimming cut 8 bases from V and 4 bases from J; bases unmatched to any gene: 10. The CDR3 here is CATGPTAGGADTQYF. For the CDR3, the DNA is TGTGCCACCGGTCCTACAGCGGGAGGCGCAGATACGCAGTATTTT.

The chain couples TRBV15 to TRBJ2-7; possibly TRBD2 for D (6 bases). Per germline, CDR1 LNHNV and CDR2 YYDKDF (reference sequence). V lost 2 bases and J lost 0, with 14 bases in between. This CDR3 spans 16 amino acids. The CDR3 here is CATSRSLADFSYEQYF. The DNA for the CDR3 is TGTGCCACCAGCAGATCATTAGCGGATTTCTCCTACGAGCAGTACTTC.

The CDR3 sequence is CASSWGPKDGYTF. The CDR3 nucleotides read TGCGCCAGCAGCTGGGGCCCTAAGGATGGCTACACCTTC. The genes are TRBV5-1 and TRBJ1-2, with D tentatively TRBD1 (5 bases). Germline values: CDR1 SGHRS, CDR2 YFSETQ. Trimming took off 3 bases at V and 6 bases at J, with 12 bases between the two ends. CDR3 length: 13 residues.

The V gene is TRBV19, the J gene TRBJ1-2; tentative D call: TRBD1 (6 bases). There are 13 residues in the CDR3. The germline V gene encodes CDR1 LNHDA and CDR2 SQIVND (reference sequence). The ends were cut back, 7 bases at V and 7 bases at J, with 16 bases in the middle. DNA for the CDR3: TGTGCCAGTAATGTACAGGGTATGGGTGGCTACACCTTC. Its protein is CASNVQGMGGYTF.

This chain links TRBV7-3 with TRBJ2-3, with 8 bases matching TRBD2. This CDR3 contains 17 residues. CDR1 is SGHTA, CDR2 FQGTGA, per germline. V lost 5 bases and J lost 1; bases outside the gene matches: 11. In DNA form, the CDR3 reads TGTGCCAGCAGCCCTTTCCCCCTAGCGGGCCGCACAGATACGCAGTATTTT. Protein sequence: CASSPFPLAGRTDTQYF.

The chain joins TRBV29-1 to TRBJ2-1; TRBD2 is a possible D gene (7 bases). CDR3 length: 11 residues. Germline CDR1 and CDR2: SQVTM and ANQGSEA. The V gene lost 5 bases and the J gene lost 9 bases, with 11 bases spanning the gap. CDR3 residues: CSVRGAPEQFF. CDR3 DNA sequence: TGCAGCGTTCGGGGGGCCCCTGAGCAGTTCTTC.

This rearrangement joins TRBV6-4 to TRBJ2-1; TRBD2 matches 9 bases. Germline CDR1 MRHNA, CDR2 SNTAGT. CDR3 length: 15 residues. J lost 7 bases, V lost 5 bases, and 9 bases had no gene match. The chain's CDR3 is CASSNEGLAGNEQFF. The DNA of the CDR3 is TGTGCCAGCAGTAATGAGGGACTAGCTGGGAATGAGCAGTTCTTC.

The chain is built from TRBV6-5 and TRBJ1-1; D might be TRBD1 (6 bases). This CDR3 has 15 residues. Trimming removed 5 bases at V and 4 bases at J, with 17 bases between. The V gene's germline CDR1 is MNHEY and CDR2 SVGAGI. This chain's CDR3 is CASSRGGEVGTEAFF. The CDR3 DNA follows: TGTGCCAGCAGTCGTGGGGGCGAAGTCGGCACTGAAGCTTTCTTT.

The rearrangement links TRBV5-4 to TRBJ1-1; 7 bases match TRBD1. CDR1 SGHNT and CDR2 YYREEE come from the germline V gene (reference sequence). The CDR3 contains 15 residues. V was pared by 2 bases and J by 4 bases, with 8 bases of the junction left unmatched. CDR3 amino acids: CASSLPQGRSTEAFF. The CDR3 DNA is TGTGCCAGCAGCTTACCACAGGGGAGGAGCACTGAAGCTTTCTTT.

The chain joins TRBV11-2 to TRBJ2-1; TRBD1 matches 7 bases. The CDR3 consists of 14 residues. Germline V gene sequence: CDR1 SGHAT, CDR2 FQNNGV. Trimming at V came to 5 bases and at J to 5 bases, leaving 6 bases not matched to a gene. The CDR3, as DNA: TGTGCCAGCAGCCAGGGACAGTCACACAATGAGCAGTTCTTC. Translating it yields CASSQGQSHNEQFF.

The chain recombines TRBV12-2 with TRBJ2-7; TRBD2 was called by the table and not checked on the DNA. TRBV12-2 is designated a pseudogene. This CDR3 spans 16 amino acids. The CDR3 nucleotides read TGTGCAAGTCGCTTAGTCCCTCTAGCGTGCCTCGCCGAGCAGTACTTC. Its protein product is CASRLVPLACLAEQYF.